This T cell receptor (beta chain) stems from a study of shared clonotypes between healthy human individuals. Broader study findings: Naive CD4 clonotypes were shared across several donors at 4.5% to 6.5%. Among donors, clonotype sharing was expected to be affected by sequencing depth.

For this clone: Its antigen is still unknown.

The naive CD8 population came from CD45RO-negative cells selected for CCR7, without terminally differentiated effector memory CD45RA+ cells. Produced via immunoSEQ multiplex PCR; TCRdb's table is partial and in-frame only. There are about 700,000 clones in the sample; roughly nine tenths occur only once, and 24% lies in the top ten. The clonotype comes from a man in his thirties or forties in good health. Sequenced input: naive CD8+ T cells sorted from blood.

The CDR3 region has the DNA TGTGCCAGCAGTTACTCGCGGGAGCATGAGCAGTTCTTC. This encodes CASSYSREHEQFF. The chain combines TRBV6-6 with TRBJ2-1, with TRBD2 matching 7 bases. The germline V gene encodes CDR1 MNHNY and CDR2 SVGAGI (reference sequence). The CDR3 is 13 amino acids. J lost 8 bases, V lost 0 bases, and 1 base had no gene match.